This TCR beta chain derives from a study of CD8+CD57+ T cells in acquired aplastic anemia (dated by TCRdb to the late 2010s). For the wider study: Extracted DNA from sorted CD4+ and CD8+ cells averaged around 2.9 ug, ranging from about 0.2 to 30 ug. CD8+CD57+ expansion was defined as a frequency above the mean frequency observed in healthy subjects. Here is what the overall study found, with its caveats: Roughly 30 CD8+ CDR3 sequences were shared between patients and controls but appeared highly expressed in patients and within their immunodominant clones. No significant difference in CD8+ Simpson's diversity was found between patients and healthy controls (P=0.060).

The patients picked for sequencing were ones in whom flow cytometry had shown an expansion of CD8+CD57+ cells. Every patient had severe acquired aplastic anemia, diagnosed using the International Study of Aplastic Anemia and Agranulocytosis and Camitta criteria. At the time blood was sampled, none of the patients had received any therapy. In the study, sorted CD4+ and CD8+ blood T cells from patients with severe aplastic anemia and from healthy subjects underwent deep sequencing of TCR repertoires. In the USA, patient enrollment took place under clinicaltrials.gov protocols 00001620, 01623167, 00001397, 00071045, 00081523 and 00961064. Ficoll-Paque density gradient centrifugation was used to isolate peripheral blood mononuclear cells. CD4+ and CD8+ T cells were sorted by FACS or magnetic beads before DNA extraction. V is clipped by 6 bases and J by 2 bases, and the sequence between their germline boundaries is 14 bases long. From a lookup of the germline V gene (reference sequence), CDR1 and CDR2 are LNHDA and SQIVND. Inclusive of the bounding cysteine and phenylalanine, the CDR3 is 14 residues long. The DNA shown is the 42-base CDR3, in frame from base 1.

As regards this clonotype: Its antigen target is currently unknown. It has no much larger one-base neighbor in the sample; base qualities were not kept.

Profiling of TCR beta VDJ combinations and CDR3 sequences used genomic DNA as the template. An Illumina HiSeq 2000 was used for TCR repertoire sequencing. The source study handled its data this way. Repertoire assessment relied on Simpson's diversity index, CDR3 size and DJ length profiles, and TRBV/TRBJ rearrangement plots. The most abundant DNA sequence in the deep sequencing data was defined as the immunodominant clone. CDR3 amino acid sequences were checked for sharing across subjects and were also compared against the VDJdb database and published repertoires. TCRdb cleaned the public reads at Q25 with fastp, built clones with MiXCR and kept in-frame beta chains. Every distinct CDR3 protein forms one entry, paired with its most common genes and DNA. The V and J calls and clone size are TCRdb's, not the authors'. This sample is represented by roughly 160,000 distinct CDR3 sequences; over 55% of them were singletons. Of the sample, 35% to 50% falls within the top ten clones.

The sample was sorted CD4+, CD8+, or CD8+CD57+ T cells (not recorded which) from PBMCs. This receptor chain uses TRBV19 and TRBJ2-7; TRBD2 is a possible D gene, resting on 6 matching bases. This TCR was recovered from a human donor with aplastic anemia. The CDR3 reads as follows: CASSPRASAYEQYF. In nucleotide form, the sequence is TGTGCCAGTAGCCCCCGGGCTAGCGCCTACGAGCAGTACTTC. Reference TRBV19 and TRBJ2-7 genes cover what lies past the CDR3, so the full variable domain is DGGITQSPKYLFRKEGQNVTLSCEQNLNHDAMYWYRQDPGQGLRLIYYSQIVNDFQKGDIAEGYSVSREKKESFPLTVTSAQKNPTAFYLCASSPRASAYEQYFGPGTRLTVT.